Sequencing of this T cell receptor (beta chain) was carried out in a study of response to subunit inactivated influenza vaccine. One entry per CDR3 protein, called by TCRdb with MiXCR from the RT-PCR reads. The sample has about 170,000 distinct CDR3 sequences; about 10% are singletons. General study findings and limits: The authors suggested that every seasonal influenza vaccination recruits few new T cells.

This clonotype was observed many times. Its antigen is unidentified. V lost 0 bases and J 4 bases, leaving 12 bases between the germline ends. This CDR3 region has 15 residues. CDR1 LGHDT and CDR2 YNNKEL come from the germline V gene (reference sequence). The chain couples TRBV3-1 to TRBJ1-2; the D gene is possibly TRBD1 (5 bases). This clonotype originated in a man aged 45-69 years who received an inactivated influenza vaccine. Sequenced here: CD8+ T cells sorted from PBMCs, sampled less than 30 months after vaccination. The CDR3 DNA reads as TGTGCCAGCAGCCAAGATTCGGGACCGCCCTATGGCTACACCTTC. Residues: CASSQDSGPPYGYTF.